The 15 T cell receptor beta chains given below trace back to one sample, sequenced in a study of T cells expressing NK-cell markers. For each CDR3 protein, TCRdb gives one entry from its re-call of the 5' RACE reads, without DNA. Recorded for this sample: 150,000 or so distinct CDR3 sequences. The specimen sequenced was blood T cells: a sorted CD56 or NKG2C T cell subset, CD4+ or CD8+ T cells, or bulk PBMC T cells (not recorded which). The receptors here all came from a woman between 50 and 59 years old in good health.

V gene TRBV27 combines with J gene TRBJ2-1; TCRdb lists TRBD2, though no DNA is available to test this call. The germline V gene has CDR1 MNHEY and CDR2 SMNVEV (reference sequence). The CDR3 is 13 amino acids. CDR3 in amino acids: CASTQQAGNEQFF.

The rearrangement links TRBV15 to TRBJ2-5; checking the TCRdb D call of TRBD1 is not possible without DNA. Germline V gene data show CDR1 as LNHNV and CDR2 as YYDKDF (reference sequence). The CDR3 runs to 15 residues. This CDR3 reads CATDLDGTSGRTQYF.

V gene TRBV6-2 or TRBV6-3 combines with J gene TRBJ2-1; TCRdb reports TRBD1, a call that lacks DNA to check it against. This CDR3 spans 15 amino acids. Germline V gene sequence: CDR1 MNHEY, CDR2 SVGEGT. The CDR3: CASRAGRGSYNEQFF.

The chain uses TRBV4-1 and TRBJ2-3; absent DNA, TCRdb's TRBD2 call cannot be checked. This CDR3 has 15 amino acids. CDR1 MGHRA and CDR2 YSYEKL come from the germline V gene. The CDR3 here is CASSVLAGGADTQYF.

V and J are TRBV29-1 and TRBJ2-7; without DNA, the TCRdb call of TRBD1 cannot be checked. The CDR3 totals 14 residues. CDR1 is SQVTM, CDR2 ANQGSEA, per germline. The CDR3: CSVYTGTGGWEQYF.

The chain is built from TRBV20-1 and TRBJ2-4; TCRdb's D call, TRBD1, is unchecked because there is no DNA. The CDR3 has 15 residues. The germline CDR1 and CDR2 sequences are DFQATT and SNEGSKA (reference sequence). CDR3: CSAREMGDAENIQYF.

V is TRBV6-5 and J is TRBJ2-3; TCRdb selects TRBD2, and the lack of DNA leaves this call unchecked. Germline CDR1 is MNHEY and CDR2 is SVGAGI. The CDR3 length is 15 residues. The chain's CDR3 is CASSSPGTSDDTQYF.

The rearrangement joins TRBV11-2 to TRBJ2-5; TCRdb returns TRBD2, unconfirmable since there is no DNA. The CDR3 loop spans 15 amino acids. The germline V gene encodes CDR1 SGHAT and CDR2 FQNNGV. This CDR3 is CASRSGLAGEETQYF.

The rearrangement joins TRBV7-9 to TRBJ1-1; no DNA is available, so the TRBD1 call from TCRdb remains unchecked. Per germline, CDR1 SEHNR and CDR2 FQNEAQ (reference sequence). The CDR3 extends over 14 amino acids. The CDR3: CASSSRTGDTEAFF.

V is TRBV12-3 or TRBV12-4 and J is TRBJ1-1. CDR3 length equals 15 residues. CDR3 in amino acids: CASNQAGGPNTEAFF.

The chain uses TRBV28 and TRBJ1-3. CDR3 length: 16 residues. From germline, CDR1 is MDHEN and CDR2 SYDVKM. CDR3 residues: CASSLLPESSGNTIYF.

This clonotype is labeled medium-sized based on frequency. The chain links TRBV3-1 to TRBJ2-1; TCRdb proposes TRBD1, but this gene call is untestable without DNA. Looked up from germline, CDR1 is LGHDT and CDR2 is YNNKEL (reference sequence). The CDR3 totals 15 residues. The CDR3 spells CASSQDLWRGVGQFF.

This chain uses TRBV12-3 or TRBV12-4 with TRBJ1-2; absent DNA, TCRdb's TRBD1 call cannot be checked. This CDR3 has 12 amino acids. The CDR3 region is CASSLRDNSYTF.

The rearrangement links TRBV3-1 to TRBJ2-1; TCRdb's D gene call, TRBD2, goes unchecked for lack of DNA. The CDR3 consists of 15 residues. Germline V gene data show CDR1 as LGHDT and CDR2 as YNNKEL (reference sequence). This CDR3 is CASSQISGGRDEQFF.

The chain joins TRBV24-1 to TRBJ2-5; TCRdb lists TRBD1, though no DNA is available to test this call. The germline V gene encodes CDR1 KGHDR and CDR2 SFDVKD. The CDR3 spans 15 residues. Here the CDR3 reads CATSDLMDSQETQYF.